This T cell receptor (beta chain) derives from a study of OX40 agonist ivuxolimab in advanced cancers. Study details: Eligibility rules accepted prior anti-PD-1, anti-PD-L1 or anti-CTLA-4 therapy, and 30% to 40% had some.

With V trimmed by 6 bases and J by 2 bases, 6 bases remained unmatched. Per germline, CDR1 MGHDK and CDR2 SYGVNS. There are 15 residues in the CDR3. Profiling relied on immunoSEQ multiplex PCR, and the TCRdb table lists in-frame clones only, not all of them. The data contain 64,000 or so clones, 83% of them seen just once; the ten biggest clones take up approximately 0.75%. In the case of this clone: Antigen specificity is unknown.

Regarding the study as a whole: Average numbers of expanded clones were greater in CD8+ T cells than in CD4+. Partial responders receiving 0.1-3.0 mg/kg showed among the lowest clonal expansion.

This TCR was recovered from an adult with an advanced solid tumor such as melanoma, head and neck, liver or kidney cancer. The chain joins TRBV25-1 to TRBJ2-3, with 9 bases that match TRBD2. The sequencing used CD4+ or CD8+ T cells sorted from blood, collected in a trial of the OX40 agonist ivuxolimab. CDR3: CASSILAGITDTQYF. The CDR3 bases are TGTGCCAGCAGCATTCTAGCGGGAATCACAGATACGCAGTATTTT.